Listed here is a single T cell receptor beta chain. Its antigen is unidentified. A marrow graft followed busulfan-fludarabine conditioning, with cyclophosphamide on days +3 and +4. Sequenced by immunoSEQ multiplex PCR; TCRdb stores in-frame clones only, minus some. The sample shows about 5,900 clones, roughly four fifths of them seen only once. These data originate in a study of T cells after posttransplantation cyclophosphamide. Findings and caveats of the study: TRB overlap between skin or GI tissue T cells and blood was limited.

Germline CDR1 reads LNHDA; CDR2 reads SQIVND (reference sequence). This CDR3 spans 15 amino acids. Trimming took off 0 bases at V and 7 bases at J, with 12 bases between the two ends. This TCR was sampled from a male patient aged 50 to 59 who received an allogeneic stem cell transplant from a related donor and was CMV-positive. Some T cells here may be from the graft donor. The sample here was CD4+ T cells sorted from blood, taken approximately 380 days after allogeneic stem cell transplant with posttransplant cyclophosphamide. The V call is TRBV19, the J call TRBJ1-4; tentative D call: TRBD1 (5 bases). This CDR3 is CASSIDVGQSEKLFF. The CDR3 DNA sequence: TGTGCCAGTAGTATAGATGTGGGGCAGAGTGAAAAACTGTTTTTT.